These T cell receptor beta chains were read from a single sample in a study of shared clonotypes between healthy human individuals. The data were produced by immunoSEQ multiplex PCR, yet TCRdb's version contains in-frame clones alone and is incomplete. The sample consists of about 1.5 million clones, nearly 99% of them appearing once. Input material: naive CD4+ T cells sorted from blood. These receptors were taken from a man aged 25-45 years in good health. CDR3s include the opening cysteine and the closing phenylalanine or tryptophan. The order of the fields is clone size, V gene, J gene, D gene, CDR3 protein, CDR3 DNA. The D gene is left open where the match is weak. Size tells how often a clone was seen (once, few, many) or the class of an expanded clone, and some rows leave it out.

-,TRBV7-8,TRBJ1-5,TRBD1,CASSLMSRDSVARGNQPQHF,TGTGCCAGCAGCTTAATGAGTCGGGACAGCGTGGCTCGTGGCAATCAGCCCCAGCATTTT
-,TRBV11-2,TRBJ2-5,-,CASSLDRSQYF,TGTGCCAGCAGCTTAGATAGATCCCAGTACTTC
-,TRBV6-5,TRBJ2-5,TRBD2,CASSGTRQETQYF,TGTGCCAGCAGCGGGACTAGGCAAGAGACCCAGTACTTC
-,TRBV18,TRBJ2-5,TRBD1,CASSPPDRVGETQYF,TGTGCCAGCTCACCACCGGACAGGGTAGGAGAGACCCAGTACTTC
-,TRBV5-6,TRBJ1-2,TRBD1,CASSNTGEYGYTF,TGTGCCAGCAGCAATACAGGGGAGTATGGCTACACCTTC
-,TRBV21-1,TRBJ2-3,-,CASSKASGTPIRRCSTDTQYF,TGTGCCAGCAGCAAAGCTAGCGGGACCCCTATACGGAGATGTAGCACAGATACGCAGTATTTT
-,TRBV11-2,TRBJ2-1,TRBD2,CASSLALAGGINEQFF,TGTGCCAGCAGCTTAGCTCTAGCGGGAGGAATCAATGAGCAGTTCTTC
-,TRBV6-4,TRBJ2-1,TRBD2,CASSRLAASYNEQFF,TGTGCCAGCAGTCGACTAGCGGCGTCATACAATGAGCAGTTCTTC
once,TRBV19,TRBJ2-1,TRBD2,CASSIVGLAGAADEQFF,TGTGCCAGTAGTATAGTGGGACTAGCGGGAGCTGCAGATGAGCAGTTCTTC
-,TRBV29-1,TRBJ2-3,TRBD2,CSVGAGLAGRTDTQYF,TGCAGCGTTGGGGCCGGACTAGCGGGGCGCACAGATACGCAGTATTTT
-,TRBV7-8,TRBJ2-3,TRBD2,CASWGLAGPTDTQYF,TGTGCCAGCTGGGGACTAGCGGGACCCACAGATACGCAGTATTTT
-,TRBV5-1,TRBJ2-7,-,CASSPDRHEQYF,TGCGCCAGCAGCCCAGACAGACACGAGCAGTACTTC
-,TRBV10-3,TRBJ2-7,-,CAISESGRREQYF,TGTGCCATCAGTGAGTCAGGAAGACGTGAGCAGTACTTC
once,TRBV18,TRBJ2-2,TRBD2,CASSPGLAGMVGELFF,TGTGCCAGCTCACCGGGACTAGCGGGAATGGTCGGGGAGCTGTTTTTT
-,TRBV9,TRBJ2-1,TRBD2,CASSLTDSGAGVVHHEQFF,TGTGCCAGCAGCCTTACTGATAGTGGAGCGGGAGTAGTACACCATGAGCAGTTCTTC
-,TRBV7-6,TRBJ2-2,-,CASSLGTKNTGELFF,TGTGCCAGCAGCCTCGGGACGAAGAACACCGGGGAGCTGTTTTTT
-,TRBV5-1,TRBJ2-7,-,CASQDDPSYEQYF,TGCGCCAGCCAAGACGACCCATCCTACGAGCAGTACTTC
-,TRBV7-6,TRBJ2-2,TRBD2,CASSLIAGVEHTGELFF,TGTGCCAGCAGCCTTATAGCGGGAGTAGAGCACACCGGGGAGCTGTTTTTT
-,TRBV5-6,TRBJ2-3,TRBD2,CASSFSGPPDTQYF,TGTGCCAGCAGCTTTAGCGGGCCCCCCGATACGCAGTATTTT
-,TRBV4-3,TRBJ2-2,TRBD2,CASSQDGGLAGVADTGELFF,TGCGCCAGCAGCCAAGATGGCGGACTAGCGGGAGTAGCGGACACCGGGGAGCTGTTTTTT
-,TRBV29-1,TRBJ2-7,-,CSAQIVSSYEQYF,TGCAGCGCCCAAATAGTAAGCTCCTACGAGCAGTACTTC
-,TRBV6-6,TRBJ2-1,-,CASSQLSSSLYNEQFF,TGTGCCAGCAGTCAGCTCTCTAGCAGCCTGTACAATGAGCAGTTCTTC
-,TRBV2,TRBJ2-1,-,CASKGHRLDEQFF,TGTGCCAGCAAGGGTCACCGTTTGGATGAGCAGTTCTTC
-,TRBV7-2,TRBJ2-2,-,CASSFTSTGELFF,TGTGCCAGCAGCTTCACTTCCACCGGGGAGCTGTTTTTT
-,TRBV25-1,TRBJ2-7,TRBD2,CASSGSLAGDHEQYF,TGTGCCAGCAGTGGTTCCCTAGCGGGAGATCACGAGCAGTACTTC
-,TRBV19,TRBJ2-2,TRBD2,CASSIGGLAGGSLSGELFF,TGTGCCAGTAGTATTGGGGGACTAGCGGGTGGCTCTTTATCCGGGGAGCTGTTTTTT
-,TRBV5-1,TRBJ2-5,-,CASSLVGGSETQYF,TGCGCCAGCAGCTTGGTTGGCGGATCGGAGACCCAGTACTTC
-,TRBV29-1,TRBJ2-1,-,CSPTREFF,TGCAGCCCTACGAGGGAGTTCTTC
-,TRBV5-4,TRBJ2-3,TRBD2,CASSLFRLATDTQYF,TGTGCCAGCAGCTTGTTCAGACTAGCGACAGATACGCAGTATTTT
-,TRBV7-8,TRBJ2-7,-,CASSLEARAYEQYF,TGTGCCAGCAGCTTAGAGGCCAGAGCGTACGAGCAGTACTTC
-,TRBV9,TRBJ2-7,TRBD2,CASSVAPGTSAYEQYF,TGTGCCAGCAGCGTAGCCCCCGGGACTAGCGCCTACGAGCAGTACTTC
-,TRBV5-8,TRBJ2-1,-,CASSLVAAFNEQFF,TGTGCCAGCAGCTTGGTAGCCGCTTTCAATGAGCAGTTCTTC
-,TRBV19,TRBJ1-2,-,CASSPTVGPGSSDGYTF,TGTGCCAGTAGTCCCACTGTGGGTCCCGGGTCCTCGGATGGCTACACCTTC
-,TRBV2,TRBJ2-3,-,CASSVHVSTDTQYF,TGTGCCAGCAGTGTTCATGTTAGCACAGATACGCAGTATTTT
-,TRBV5-1,TRBJ2-5,TRBD1,CASSLQGFGETQYF,TGCGCCAGCAGCCTACAGGGGTTTGGCGAGACCCAGTACTTC
-,TRBV9,TRBJ2-3,TRBD2,CASSPTGTSGSITDTQYF,TGTGCCAGCAGCCCCACTGGGACTAGCGGGAGCATCACAGATACGCAGTATTTT
-,TRBV29-1,TRBJ2-5,-,CSVGEDTSSMTQYF,TGCAGCGTTGGAGAGGACACCTCATCAATGACCCAGTACTTC
-,TRBV10-1,TRBJ2-7,TRBD2,CASSESGRALEQYF,TGCGCCAGCAGCGAAAGCGGGAGGGCGCTTGAGCAGTACTTC
-,TRBV7-8,TRBJ1-1,-,CASSFSPGTEAFF,TGTGCCAGCAGCTTTTCACCGGGCACTGAAGCTTTCTTT
-,TRBV30,TRBJ2-7,-,CACSRGASAYEQYF,TGTGCCTGCTCCCGAGGGGCTAGCGCCTACGAGCAGTACTTC
-,TRBV7-2,TRBJ1-2,-,CASSFRRHNYGYTF,TGTGCCAGCAGCTTTCGCAGGCATAACTATGGCTACACCTTC
-,TRBV11-2,TRBJ2-2,TRBD2,CASSPLAGRGLGGELFF,TGTGCCAGCAGCCCATTAGCGGGAAGGGGTCTTGGCGGGGAGCTGTTTTTT